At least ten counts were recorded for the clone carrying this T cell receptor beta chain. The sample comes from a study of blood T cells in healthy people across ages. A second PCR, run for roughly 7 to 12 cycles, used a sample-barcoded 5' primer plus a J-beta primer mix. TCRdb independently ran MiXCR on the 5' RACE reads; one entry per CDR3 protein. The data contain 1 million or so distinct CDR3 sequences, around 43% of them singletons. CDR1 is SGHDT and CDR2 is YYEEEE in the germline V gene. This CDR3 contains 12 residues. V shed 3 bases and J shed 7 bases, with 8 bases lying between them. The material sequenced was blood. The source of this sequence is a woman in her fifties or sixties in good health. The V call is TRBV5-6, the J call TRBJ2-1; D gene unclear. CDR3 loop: CASSSTRNEQFF. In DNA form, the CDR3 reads TGTGCCAGCAGCTCCACGCGGAATGAGCAGTTCTTC.